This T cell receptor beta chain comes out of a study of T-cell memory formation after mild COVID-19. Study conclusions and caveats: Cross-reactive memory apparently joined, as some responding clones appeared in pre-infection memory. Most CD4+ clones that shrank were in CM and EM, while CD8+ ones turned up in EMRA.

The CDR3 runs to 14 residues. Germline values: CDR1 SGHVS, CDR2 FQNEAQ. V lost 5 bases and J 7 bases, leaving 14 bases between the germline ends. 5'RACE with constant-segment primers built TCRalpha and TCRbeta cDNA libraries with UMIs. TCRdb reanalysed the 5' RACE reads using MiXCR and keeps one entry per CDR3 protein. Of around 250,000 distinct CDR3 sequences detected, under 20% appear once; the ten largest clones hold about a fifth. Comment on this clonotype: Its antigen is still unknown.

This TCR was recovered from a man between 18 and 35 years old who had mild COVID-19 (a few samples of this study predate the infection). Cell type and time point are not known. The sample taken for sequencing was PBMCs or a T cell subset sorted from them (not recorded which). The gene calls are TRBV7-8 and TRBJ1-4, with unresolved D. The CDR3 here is CASSPFGQSEKLFF. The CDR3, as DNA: TGTGCCAGCAGCCCGTTTGGGCAAAGTGAAAAACTGTTTTTT.